The 21 T cell receptor beta chains presented below share a single source sample, sequenced in a study of T-cell reconstitution after alpha-beta-depleted transplantation in children. Preparation of the TCRbeta library used unique molecular identifiers. TCRdb processed the PCR reads anew with MiXCR; each CDR3 protein has one entry. The table records some 550,000 distinct CDR3 sequences, under 30% of them present only once. The input for sequencing was PBMCs, mostly from graft donor cells, taken 360 days after TCRalphabeta/CD19-depleted stem cell transplant. These receptors originate from a boy under three years old who had a stem cell transplant for acute myeloid leukemia, so the T cells may come from the graft donor.

In its sample, this clonotype was seen many times. The chain combines TRBV15 with TRBJ2-3; 8 nucleotides align to TRBD2. V lost 8 bases, J lost 1 base, and 5 bases stayed unmatched. The length of the CDR3 is 14 residues. Germline CDR1 is LNHNV and CDR2 is YYDKDF (reference sequence). The chain's CDR3 is CATGRGAGTDTQYF. CDR3 bases: TGTGCCACCGGGCGGGGGGCGGGCACAGATACGCAGTATTTT.

This clonotype came up a few times. This sequence may be a read error, since a much larger clone differs from it by one base. The V gene is TRBV12-3 or TRBV12-4, the J gene TRBJ2-3; 11 positions match TRBD2. The V gene end was trimmed by 5 bases and the J gene end by 1 base; junction bases not matched to a gene: 2. CDR3 length: 15 residues. The CDR3 DNA follows: TGTGCCAGCAGTAAACTAGCGGGGGGCACAGATACGCAGTATTTT. Encoded protein: CASSKLAGGTDTQYF.

This clonotype was seen many times. The DNA of the CDR3 is TGCAGTGCTAGATCGGACAGGGGGCTGAATGAGCAGTTCTTC. It yields the protein CSARSDRGLNEQFF. The V call is TRBV20-1, the J call TRBJ2-1, with 11 bases fitting TRBD1. Germline V gene sequence: CDR1 DFQATT, CDR2 SNEGSKA (reference sequence). CDR3 size: 14 residues. The junction had 4 bases not matched to a gene; V was cut back by 2 bases and J by 7 bases.

The chain's CDR3 is CASSLSPDAAYEQYF. The CDR3 DNA is TGTGCCAGCAGCTTGTCTCCGGACGCCGCCTACGAGCAGTACTTC. The chain recombines TRBV5-6 with TRBJ2-7; no clear D. CDR3 length: 15 residues. Per the germline V gene, CDR1 is SGHDT and CDR2 is YYEEEE. V lost 1 base, J lost 2 bases, and 13 bases lay in between.

V and J are TRBV11-2 and TRBJ2-5; tentatively, D is TRBD1 (5 bases). This CDR3 comprises 17 residues. CDR1 is SGHAT and CDR2 is FQNNGV in the germline V gene. V was trimmed by 5 bases and J by 2 bases, leaving 21 bases between them. The CDR3 nucleotides read TGTGCCAGCAGCGCCAATCAGGGATCCAGAACACAAGAGACCCAGTACTTC. It codes for CASSANQGSRTQETQYF.

This clonotype was observed a handful of times. The chain carries TRBV7-9 and TRBJ1-6; no firm D call. The length of the CDR3 is 13 residues. Germline V gene data show CDR1 as SEHNR and CDR2 as FQNEAQ (reference sequence). Trimming removed 1 base at V and 10 bases at J, with 8 bases between. For the CDR3, the DNA is TGTGCCAGCAGCTTAGGGGCAGGATCACCCCTCCACTTT. Amino acids: CASSLGAGSPLHF. Drawing the rest from reference TRBV7-9 and TRBJ1-6, the complete variable domain is DTGVSQNPRHKITKRGQNVTFRCDPISEHNRLYWYRQTLGQGPEFLTYFQNEAQLEKSRLLSDRFSAERPKGSFSTLEIQRTEQGDSAMYLCASSLGAGSPLHFGNGTRLTVT.

This clonotype has at least ten counts. The rearrangement links TRBV12-3 or TRBV12-4 to TRBJ2-5; perhaps TRBD1 as D (6 bases). The CDR3 extends over 15 amino acids. Trimming took off 3 bases at V and 2 bases at J, with 13 bases between the two ends. CDR3 coding DNA: TGTGCCAGCAGTTTCCTAACAGGGTTTCAAGAGACCCAGTACTTC. Its protein is CASSFLTGFQETQYF.

This clonotype was seen at least ten times. The chain is built from TRBV30 and TRBJ2-2, with unresolved D. Germline assignment: CDR1 GTSNPN and CDR2 SVGIG (reference sequence). V was clipped by 1 base and J by 0 bases, with 9 bases between them. This CDR3 is built from 15 residues. CDR3 region: CAWSATFSNTGELFF. The CDR3, as DNA: TGTGCCTGGAGTGCAACTTTCTCGAACACCGGGGAGCTGTTTTTT.

The chain uses TRBV20-1 and TRBJ1-5; D remains unclear. V gave up 4 bases and J gave up 6 bases, with 16 bases separating them. Per germline, CDR1 DFQATT and CDR2 SNEGSKA (reference sequence). CDR3 length equals 14 residues. CDR3 protein: CSAKARRPGQPQHF. CDR3 DNA: TGCAGTGCTAAAGCACGACGGCCCGGTCAGCCCCAGCATTTT.

The sample holds a few counts of this clonotype. The chain couples TRBV24-1 to TRBJ2-5; 8 nucleotides line up with TRBD2. Trimming cost V 5 bases and J 4 bases; bases outside gene matches: 11. The germline gives CDR1 KGHDR, CDR2 SFDVKD. The CDR3 length is 16 residues. CDR3 in DNA: TGTGCCACCAGTGGGGCCGGGACTAGAATGAGAGAGACCCAGTACTTC. It translates to CATSGAGTRMRETQYF.

This clonotype was detected a few times. The rearrangement uses TRBV5-1 and TRBJ2-2; 8 bases are a match to TRBD1. The CDR3 spans 18 residues. V trimming: 6 bases; J trimming: 1 base; junction bases outside the gene matches: 14. Germline V gene lookup returns CDR1 SGHRS and CDR2 YFSETQ. The CDR3 reads CASTLVRGQALNTGELFF. CDR3 sequence (DNA): TGCGCCAGCACATTGGTCCGGGGACAGGCTTTGAACACCGGGGAGCTGTTTTTT.

The chain joins TRBV28 to TRBJ1-2, with 8 nucleotides matching TRBD1. This CDR3 contains 15 residues. V was pared by 2 bases and J by 5 bases, with 7 bases of the junction left unmatched. The germline gives CDR1 MDHEN, CDR2 SYDVKM. The CDR3 sequence: CASSLPDRALYGYTF. CDR3 sequence (DNA): TGTGCCAGCAGTTTACCGGACAGGGCTTTATATGGCTACACCTTC.

The genes are TRBV29-1 and TRBJ1-2; D is undetermined. Trimming removed 1 base from V and 0 bases from J, with 21 bases in between. In germline, CDR1 is SQVTM, CDR2 ANQGSEA. This CDR3 spans 18 amino acids. The CDR3: CSVEAGTRGGLSNYGYTF. CDR3 in DNA: TGCAGCGTTGAAGCGGGCACGAGAGGAGGTCTTTCTAACTATGGCTACACCTTC.

V is TRBV4-1 and J is TRBJ1-1; D is ambiguous. Germline CDR1 and CDR2: MGHRA and YSYEKL. Trimming cost V 0 bases and J 6 bases, with 11 bases left between them. CDR3 length: 14 amino acids. This CDR3 is CASSQDLGLPEAFF. In DNA, the CDR3 is TGCGCCAGCAGCCAAGATTTGGGGTTACCTGAAGCTTTCTTT.

V usage is TRBV7-9 and J usage is TRBJ2-5, with 7 bases aligning to TRBD1. V trimming: 4 bases; J trimming: 2 bases; junction bases outside the gene matches: 4. The CDR3 spans 14 residues. The germline V gene encodes CDR1 SEHNR and CDR2 FQNEAQ (reference sequence). For the CDR3, the DNA is TGTGCCAGCAGCTCCCGGGACAGTCAAGAGACCCAGTACTTC. It is translated as CASSSRDSQETQYF. Complete variable domain (other parts from reference TRBV7-9 and TRBJ2-5): DTGVSQNPRHKITKRGQNVTFRCDPISEHNRLYWYRQTLGQGPEFLTYFQNEAQLEKSRLLSDRFSAERPKGSFSTLEIQRTEQGDSAMYLCASSSRDSQETQYFGPGTRLLVL.

This clonotype was recorded at least ten times. The V gene is TRBV12-3 or TRBV12-4, the J gene TRBJ2-1, with D possibly matching TRBD1 (5 bases). The CDR3 is 15 residues long. V lost 1 base and J 1 base, leaving 8 bases between the germline ends. As DNA, the CDR3 is TGTGCCAGCAGTTTAGTAAGGGGATCCTACAATGAGCAGTTCTTC. It encodes CASSLVRGSYNEQFF.

A few counts support this clonotype. The chain joins TRBV28 to TRBJ2-7; 7 positions match TRBD1. The germline CDR1 and CDR2 sequences are MDHEN and SYDVKM. Trimming took 7 bases from V and 5 from J; bases not matched to a gene: 11. This CDR3 spans 14 amino acids. In nucleotides, the CDR3 is TGTGCCAGCAATTCTAACAGGGGTCGGGACGAGCAGTACGTC. This codes for CASNSNRGRDEQYV.

The chain links TRBV5-6 to TRBJ1-2; the D gene is possibly TRBD1 (5 bases). V gave up 3 bases and J gave up 2 bases, with 11 bases separating them. The CDR3 is 14 amino acids. Germline CDR1 is SGHDT and CDR2 is YYEEEE. The CDR3 spells CASSWRQGNYGYTF. The CDR3 DNA is TGTGCCAGCAGCTGGAGGCAGGGAAACTATGGCTACACCTTC.

The chain recombines TRBV20-1 with TRBJ2-1; D may be TRBD1 or TRBD2 (5 bases each). Deletions cut 2 bases from V and 2 bases from J, with 10 bases between. The CDR3 covers 14 residues. The V gene's germline CDR1 is DFQATT and CDR2 SNEGSKA (reference sequence). The CDR3 is CSARPGATYNEQFF. CDR3 nucleotides: TGCAGTGCTAGACCCGGGGCCACCTACAATGAGCAGTTCTTC.

This clonotype was recorded at least ten times. The chain links TRBV20-1 to TRBJ2-1; 9 nucleotides line up with TRBD2. Germline V CDR1 and CDR2: DFQATT, SNEGSKA (reference sequence). V was pared by 4 bases and J by 6 bases, with 7 bases of the junction left unmatched. CDR3 length equals 14 residues. CDR3 nucleotides: TGCAGTGCTATATTTGGTAGCGGGGGCAATGAGCAGTTCTTC. Translated, it gives CSAIFGSGGNEQFF.

The chain couples TRBV27 to TRBJ1-1, with no clear D. CDR3 length: 14 amino acids. V shed 2 bases and J shed 3 bases, with 10 bases lying between them. Germline CDR1 and CDR2: MNHEY and SMNVEV (reference sequence). DNA of the CDR3: TGTGCCAGCAGTTTAAACACGGGGTACACTGAAGCTTTCTTT. The encoded protein is CASSLNTGYTEAFF.